This passage covers 20 T cell receptor beta chains from one sample sequenced in a study of blood T cells in healthy people across ages. A second roughly 6 to 11 cycle PCR used barcoded and J-beta primers. TCRdb analysed the 5' RACE reads with MiXCR anew, one entry per CDR3 protein. Of fewer than 900,000 distinct CDR3 sequences detected, roughly 41% appear once; the ten largest clones hold less than 25%. The sequenced sample was blood. The receptors come from an older woman in good health.

This clonotype is a singleton in its sample. The gene calls are TRBV25-1 and TRBJ2-5, with 7 bases lining up with TRBD2. The CDR3 length is 17 residues. The V gene's germline CDR1 is MGHDK and CDR2 SYGVNS. After removal of 3 bases from V and 4 bases from J, the junction contained 14 bases not matched to a gene. The CDR3 spells CASSEGGWREQGETQYF. The CDR3 DNA reads TGTGCCAGCAGTGAGGGAGGTTGGCGGGAGCAGGGAGAGACCCAGTACTTC.

This clonotype was counted a few times. The V call is TRBV25-1, the J call TRBJ2-5; TRBD2 matches 12 bases. The germline gives CDR1 MGHDK, CDR2 SYGVNS. This CDR3 has 15 amino acids. The junction had 8 bases not matched to a gene; V was cut back by 5 bases and J by 7 bases. The CDR3 DNA is TGTGCCAGCAGTCCTACTAGCGGGGGGTCGGGGACCCAGTACTTC. It translates to CASSPTSGGSGTQYF.

CDR3: CASSQDAAGLVDTQYF. CDR3 DNA sequence: TGTGCCAGCAGCCAAGATGCGGCGGGATTGGTAGATACGCAGTATTTT. This rearrangement joins TRBV4-2 to TRBJ2-3, with D possibly being TRBD2 (6 bases). Germline CDR1 reads LGHNA; CDR2 reads YNFKEQ. Trimming removed 0 bases at V and 5 bases at J, with 15 bases between. There are 16 residues in the CDR3.

This clonotype was observed a few times. The chain links TRBV7-2 to TRBJ2-1; D remains ambiguous. The V and J ends lost 0 bases and 6 bases respectively, with 12 bases between them. The germline V gene has CDR1 SGHTA and CDR2 FQGNSA. CDR3 length: 15 residues. The CDR3 nucleotides are TGTGCCAGCAGCTTAGCAGGATCAGCGATCAATGAGCAGTTCTTC. Its translation: CASSLAGSAINEQFF.

The genes are TRBV20-1 and TRBJ2-5, with TRBD1 matching 7 bases. The V segment lost 0 bases and the J segment 3 bases; nucleotides outside the gene matches: 7. Germline V lookup: CDR1 DFQATT, CDR2 SNEGSKA (reference sequence). The CDR3 runs to 15 residues. The CDR3 reads CSARDHGTVEETQYF. CDR3 bases: TGCAGTGCTAGAGATCACGGGACAGTGGAAGAGACCCAGTACTTC.

V is TRBV6-6 and J is TRBJ2-5; 7 bases map to TRBD1. With V trimmed by 5 bases and J by 2 bases, 5 bases remained unmatched. CDR1 and CDR2 (germline): MNHNY, SVGAGI (reference sequence). The CDR3 length is 14 residues. The CDR3 loop reads CASSKDRRQETQYF. The CDR3, as DNA: TGTGCCAGCAGTAAGGACAGGAGGCAAGAGACCCAGTACTTC.

V gene TRBV27 combines with J gene TRBJ1-2, with D possibly TRBD1 on 6 matching bases. V lost 5 bases to trimming and J lost 8 bases, with 21 bases between them. CDR1 MNHEY and CDR2 SMNVEV come from the germline V gene (reference sequence). The CDR3 has 15 amino acids. As DNA, the CDR3 is TGTGCCAGCAGTCCCTCCGGGACACCAAGGAGGGGCTACACCTTC. It codes for CASSPSGTPRRGYTF.

The chain joins TRBV7-6 to TRBJ1-2; TRBD1 agrees at 9 bases. The CDR3 is made up of 14 amino acids. V was clipped by 4 bases and J by 8 bases; unmatched bases: 8. Looked up from germline, CDR1 is SGHVS and CDR2 is FNYEAQ. The chain's CDR3 is CASSSTGTGKGYTF. CDR3 in DNA: TGTGCCAGCAGCTCCACCGGGACAGGGAAGGGCTACACCTTC.

The V gene is TRBV27, the J gene TRBJ2-1, with a possible D match to TRBD2 (6 bases). The CDR3 runs 13 residues. V was shortened by 5 bases and J by 7 bases, with 12 bases between the two germline ends. Germline CDR1 MNHEY, CDR2 SMNVEV (reference sequence). The CDR3 loop is CASSVDGLNEQFF. CDR3 coding DNA: TGTGCCAGCAGTGTAGACGGACTAAATGAGCAGTTCTTC.

The chain carries TRBV20-1 and TRBJ2-7, with 12 bases fitting TRBD2. The J call may be mistaken, given a closer DNA end match to TRBJ2-4. The germline CDR1 and CDR2 sequences are DFQATT and SNEGSKA (reference sequence). The CDR3 is 16 amino acids. CDR3 amino acids: CSAAEGLAGILNIQYF. CDR3 bases: TGCAGTGCCGCTGAAGGACTAGCGGGAATATTGAACATTCAGTACTTC.

This clonotype was seen more than once but under ten times. The rearrangement links TRBV4-3 to TRBJ2-2, with 10 bases matching TRBD2. Germline trimming cut 0 bases from V and 4 bases from J; bases unmatched to any gene: 5. The CDR3 extends over 17 amino acids. From germline, CDR1 is LGHNA and CDR2 YSLEER. The CDR3 here is CASSQDMSGRVTGELFF. For the CDR3, the DNA is TGCGCCAGCAGCCAAGATATGAGCGGGAGGGTCACCGGGGAGCTGTTTTTT.

The table lists this clonotype with many counts. The chain carries TRBV7-2 and TRBJ2-1; D possibly corresponds to TRBD2 (5 bases). The germline V gene has CDR1 SGHTA and CDR2 FQGNSA. V lost 0 bases to trimming and J lost 4 bases, with 13 bases between them. This CDR3 comprises 16 residues. The CDR3 here is CASSLAITRVYNEQFF. CDR3 in DNA: TGTGCCAGCAGCTTAGCGATTACTAGGGTTTACAATGAGCAGTTCTTC.

This clonotype was seen repeatedly, ten times or more. The chain couples TRBV10-3 to TRBJ2-7, with D possibly being TRBD1 (5 bases). Deletions cut 6 bases from V and 0 bases from J, with 12 bases between. The length of the CDR3 is 14 residues. CDR1 is ENHRY, CDR2 SYGVKD, per germline. CDR3: CAIRGQVDSYEQYF. The CDR3 DNA is TGTGCCATCAGGGGGCAGGTCGACTCCTACGAGCAGTACTTC.

This clonotype occurred a few times. J is TRBJ2-3 and V is TRBV12-3 or TRBV12-4; 7 bases agree with TRBD2. The CDR3 is made up of 14 amino acids. The ends lost 5 bases at V and 6 bases at J; junction bases unmatched: 8. CDR3 sequence: CASSPQGRADTQYF. As DNA, the CDR3 is TGTGCCAGCAGTCCCCAAGGGAGGGCGGATACGCAGTATTTT.

This clonotype was observed a handful of times. The chain carries TRBV15 and TRBJ2-1; D ambiguous. This CDR3 has 13 residues. Trimming removed 0 bases at V and 14 bases at J, with 14 bases between. CDR1 is LNHNV, CDR2 YYDKDF, per germline (reference sequence). DNA of the CDR3: TGTGCCACCAGCAGAGATCAACCAAGGGAAGAGTTCTTC. Translating it yields CATSRDQPREEFF.

On this clonotype itself: The junction differs from germline at one of its ends, possibly a read error. This chain joins TRBV2 and TRBJ2-5; D remains unclear. This CDR3 spans 12 amino acids. The germline gives CDR1 SNHLY, CDR2 FYNNEI. The DNA for the CDR3 is TGTGCCGGCAGTGATGGGTATGGGACCCAGTACTTC. Amino acids: CAGSDGYGTQYF.

The V call is TRBV6-1, the J call TRBJ1-5; no firm D call. Trimming took off 0 bases at V and 2 bases at J, with 14 bases between the two ends. CDR3 length equals 17 residues. Germline CDR1 MNHNS, CDR2 SASEGT. The CDR3 nucleotides read TGTGCCAGCAGTGAAGCCCCTGGAGGGTCGGGCAATCAGCCCCAGCATTTT. It specifies CASSEAPGGSGNQPQHF.

This chain uses TRBV6-5 with TRBJ1-1; no firm D call. Germline CDR1 and CDR2: MNHEY and SVGAGI. The V end was cut by 2 bases, the J end by 1 base, with 5 bases between. This CDR3 spans 13 amino acids. The CDR3 region has the DNA TGTGCCAGCAGTTACGGCTCGAACACTGAAGCTTTCTTT. Translated, it gives CASSYGSNTEAFF.

This chain connects TRBV7-2 to TRBJ2-7; 10 bases align to TRBD2. The CDR3 runs to 16 residues. Germline trimming cut 0 bases from V and 3 bases from J; bases unmatched to any gene: 5. Looked up from germline, CDR1 is SGHTA and CDR2 is FQGNSA. The CDR3 loop is CASSLAGGLASYEQYF. The CDR3 nucleotides read TGTGCCAGCAGCTTAGCTGGGGGACTAGCGAGCTACGAGCAGTACTTC.

This clonotype was counted only a few times. The junction does not match germline at one end; this may be a read error. The CDR3 sequence is CAIRLGQGNSPPHF. The CDR3 nucleotides are TGTGCCATCAGGTTAGGACAGGGGAATTCACCCCCCCACTTT. The chain is built from TRBV10-3 and TRBJ1-6; 9 positions agree with TRBD1. This CDR3 contains 14 residues. Germline V gives CDR1 ENHRY, CDR2 SYGVKD.